The 8 T cell receptor beta chains below were found in one sample sequenced in a study of cytomegalovirus exposure and HLA in healthy donors. Use of 60 Vbeta and 13 Jbeta primers characterized the PCR. Assay used: immunoSEQ multiplex PCR; TCRdb lists only in-frame clones, some missing. The table records roughly 130,000 clones, 70% to 85% of them present only once. Sequenced material: PBMCs. These receptor sequences come from a boy younger than 18 in good health and CMV-seronegative.

The J gene is TRBJ2-1, the V gene TRBV5-1, with D perhaps TRBD1 (6 bases). The CDR3 has 16 residues. CDR1 and CDR2 (germline): SGHRS, YFSETQ. V was clipped by 0 bases and J by 0 bases, with 10 bases between them. DNA of the CDR3: TGCGCCAGCAGCTTGGCGACAGGTAGCTCCTACAATGAGCAGTTCTTC. It yields the protein CASSLATGSSYNEQFF.

The table lists this clone with a few counts. The chain employs TRBV1 and TRBJ2-7; the DNA was not used to check the table's D call, TRBD2. TRBV1 is a listed pseudogene. The CDR3 extends over 15 amino acids. The CDR3 loop is CTSSSRRLEHYEQYF. CDR3 DNA: TGCACCAGCAGCTCTAGACGGTTGGAACACTACGAGCAGTACTTC.

V gene TRBV5-1 combines with J gene TRBJ2-5; 11 positions agree with TRBD1. The CDR3 loop spans 16 amino acids. Germline trimming cut 3 bases from V and 8 bases from J; bases unmatched to any gene: 12. Germline CDR1 SGHRS, CDR2 YFSETQ. As DNA, the CDR3 is TGCGCCAGCAGCTCCGGGACAGGGGGATTGAGAAGAACCCAGTACTTC. Translation gives CASSSGTGGLRRTQYF.

This clone was counted only a few times. The chain links TRBV21-1 to TRBJ2-2; the table assigns TRBD2, which was not confirmed against the DNA. TRBV21-1 is an annotated pseudogene. This CDR3 comprises 16 residues. The CDR3 loop is CASSKDHHGNTGELFF. The CDR3 region has the DNA TGTGCCAGCAGCAAAGATCACCACGGGAACACCGGGGAGCTGTTTTTT.

The V call is TRBV6-5, the J call TRBJ1-2, with D perhaps TRBD1 (6 bases). V gave up 4 bases and J gave up 6 bases, with 12 bases separating them. The CDR3 has 13 residues. CDR1 is MNHEY and CDR2 is SVGAGI in the germline V gene. CDR3 amino acids: CASSSGQFNGYTF. The CDR3 nucleotides read TGTGCCAGCAGTTCGGGACAATTTAATGGCTACACCTTC.

CDR3 protein: CASSEAGGQNTIYF. For the CDR3, the DNA is TGCGCCAGCAGTGAGGCAGGGGGCCAAAACACCATATATTTT. The V call is TRBV10-2, the J call TRBJ1-3; 8 bases are a match to TRBD1. V dropped 2 bases and J dropped 6; count of bases not matched to a gene: 3. The CDR3 runs to 14 residues. The V gene's germline CDR1 is WSHSY and CDR2 SAAADI.

The V call is TRBV7-9, the J call TRBJ1-2, with TRBD1 identical over 9 bases. The germline CDR1 and CDR2 sequences are SEHNR and FQNEAQ (reference sequence). The CDR3 runs to 16 residues. V trimming: 2 bases; J trimming: 5 bases; junction bases outside the gene matches: 9. The CDR3 reads CASSLLLGTGIYGYTF. In nucleotides, the CDR3 is TGTGCCAGCAGCTTATTATTGGGGACAGGGATATATGGCTACACCTTC.

The chain links TRBV4-2 to TRBJ2-3, with 7 nucleotides matching TRBD2. The germline CDR1 and CDR2 sequences are LGHNA and YNFKEQ. The CDR3 is made up of 16 amino acids. The J segment lost 3 bases and the V segment lost 0 bases, leaving 6 bases of the junction unmatched. The CDR3 DNA is TGTGCCAGCAGCCAAGATCCACGGGGGGTAACAGATACGCAGTATTTT. Encoded protein: CASSQDPRGVTDTQYF.